This passage covers 4 T cell receptor beta chains from one sample sequenced in a study of CD8 T cells in Susac syndrome. A quantity of roughly 0.5 to 1 ug RNA underwent reverse transcription using random hexamers. TCRdb redid the calling of the immunoSEQ multiplex PCR reads with MiXCR, one entry per CDR3 protein. The sample records a few hundred thousand distinct CDR3 sequences, 95% being singletons. The sample taken for sequencing was CD4+ T cells from PBMCs. Every receptor here comes from a human donor with multiple sclerosis.

The rearrangement uses TRBV20-1 and TRBJ2-7; D is unresolved. The CDR3 has 11 amino acids. Between the trimmed V and J ends, which lost 5 bases and 6 bases, there was a span of 11 bases. CDR1 and CDR2 from the germline V gene are DFQATT and SNEGSKA (reference sequence). CDR3 in DNA: TGCAGTGCTCCCGCCCGTCTCGAGCAGTACTTC. Protein: CSAPARLEQYF.

The chain couples TRBV3-1 to TRBJ2-1; 12 bases are a match to TRBD2. The CDR3 consists of 16 residues. V shed 4 bases, J shed 6 bases, and the junction held 7 bases outside the gene matches. Germline CDR1 and CDR2: LGHDT and YNNKEL (reference sequence). CDR3 protein: CASSPRTSGTFNEQFF. In DNA form, the CDR3 reads TGTGCCAGCAGCCCACGGACTAGCGGGACGTTCAATGAGCAGTTCTTC.

This clonotype was seen just once. The chain recombines TRBV12-3 or TRBV12-4 with TRBJ2-7; the D gene is possibly TRBD1 (7 bases). CDR3 length: 15 residues. Trimming pared 2 bases from V and 4 bases from J, leaving 15 bases between. The DNA for the CDR3 is TGTGCCAGCAGTTTACGATGGGGGGACAGATACGAGCAGTACTTC. Translating it yields CASSLRWGDRYEQYF.

The chain combines TRBV12-3 or TRBV12-4 with TRBJ1-2, with D perhaps TRBD1 (5 bases). Trimming pared 2 bases from V and 2 bases from J, leaving 6 bases between. The CDR3 has 13 amino acids. The CDR3 is CASSLSGNYGYTF. DNA of the CDR3: TGTGCCAGCAGTTTATCAGGGAACTATGGCTACACCTTC.